These 10 T cell receptor beta chains originate from one sample sequenced in a study of blood T cell repertoires in COVID-19. Data came from immunoSEQ multiplex PCR; TCRdb stores just in-frame clones and leaves some out. The sample lists roughly 30,000 clones; roughly 86% were seen once. The sequencing input was peripheral blood. Source of these receptors: a man aged 65 to 85 with acute or convalescent COVID-19.

The chain recombines TRBV7-3 with TRBJ2-7, with TRBD1 matching 9 bases. V was pared by 2 bases and J by 1 base, with 6 bases of the junction left unmatched. The V gene's germline CDR1 is SGHTA and CDR2 FQGTGA. This CDR3 has 16 amino acids. CDR3 region: CASSLETGTGSYEQYF. CDR3 in DNA: TGTGCCAGCAGCTTAGAGACCGGGACAGGGTCCTACGAGCAGTACTTC.

This clone was picked up a small number of times. The rearrangement joins TRBV30 to TRBJ1-4; possibly TRBD1 for D (6 bases). The CDR3 length is 14 residues. CDR1 GTSNPN and CDR2 SVGIG come from the germline V gene (reference sequence). V lost 1 base to trimming and J lost 2 bases, with 8 bases between them. Here the CDR3 DNA reads TGTGCCTGGAGTGCAGGGGCGACTAATGAAAAACTGTTTTTT. The encoded protein is CAWSAGATNEKLFF.

The V gene is TRBV6-5, the J gene TRBJ2-1, with 8 bases fitting TRBD2. The germline CDR1 and CDR2 sequences are MNHEY and SVGAGI. V lost 5 bases and J lost 6; bases outside the gene matches: 9. CDR3 length: 15 amino acids. The CDR3 region has the DNA TGTGCCAGCAGTCGCCCGGGGGGGACGAGCAATGAGCAGTTCTTC. Translated, it gives CASSRPGGTSNEQFF.

This chain joins TRBV5-1 and TRBJ1-5, with D tentatively TRBD1 (5 bases). The CDR3 runs 15 residues. V was shortened by 4 bases and J by 2 bases, with 13 bases between the two germline ends. CDR1 is SGHRS, CDR2 YFSETQ, per germline. The CDR3 nucleotides read TGCGCCAGCAGCCCGGGGGGGAACGGCAATCAGCCCCAGCATTTT. Translating it yields CASSPGGNGNQPQHF. Based on the CDR3 plus reference TRBV5-1 and TRBJ1-5, the full variable domain is KAGVTQTPRYLIKTRGQQVTLSCSPISGHRSVSWYQQTPGQGLQFLFEYFSETQRNKGNFPGRFSGRQFSNSRSEMNVSTLELGDSALYLCASSPGGNGNQPQHFGDGTRLSIL.

The chain recombines TRBV3-1 (or the pseudogene TRBV3-2) with TRBJ2-5; D not certain. CDR1 and CDR2 from the germline V gene are LGHDT and YNNKEL (reference sequence). Between the trimmed V and J ends, which lost 4 bases and 0 bases, there was a span of 15 bases. This CDR3 comprises 16 residues. Here the CDR3 reads CASSRVTVGYQETQYF. As DNA, the CDR3 is TGTGCCAGCAGCCGGGTCACGGTCGGGTACCAAGAGACCCAGTACTTC.

The CDR3 loop reads CSVVPGTSRTSTDTQYF. CDR3 DNA sequence: TGCAGCGTTGTTCCCGGGACTAGCCGAACAAGCACAGATACGCAGTATTTT. The chain is built from TRBV29-1 and TRBJ2-3; 9 bases match TRBD2. The CDR3 has 17 amino acids. Unmatched junction bases numbered 11, after V lost 4 bases and J lost 0 bases. Germline V CDR1 and CDR2: SQVTM, ANQGSEA.

This chain uses TRBV7-3 with TRBJ2-5; weak D call: TRBD1 (6 bases). Germline V gene lookup returns CDR1 SGHTA and CDR2 FQGTGA. The CDR3 has 16 amino acids. The germline V and J ends were trimmed by 5 bases and 5 bases, with 21 bases remaining between them. CDR3 nucleotide sequence: TGTGCCAGCAGCCCCAGCAGCAGGGGTCGGTGGGAGACCCAGTACTTC. Translated, it gives CASSPSSRGRWETQYF.

This clone appeared once. The rearrangement uses TRBV3-1 (or the pseudogene TRBV3-2) and TRBJ2-3, with TRBD2 matching over 7 bases. CDR1 LGHDT and CDR2 YNNKEL come from the germline V gene (reference sequence). The CDR3 has 13 residues. The V segment lost 3 bases and the J segment 3 bases; nucleotides outside the gene matches: 0. The CDR3 bases are TGTGCCAGCAGCCAGGGACTAACAGATACGCAGTATTTT. Its protein is CASSQGLTDTQYF.

This rearrangement joins TRBV19 to TRBJ2-6; 10 bases are a match to TRBD1. CDR3 size: 18 residues. Germline V CDR1 and CDR2: LNHDA, SQIVND (reference sequence). The V gene end was trimmed by 2 bases and the J gene end by 4 bases; junction bases not matched to a gene: 8. The CDR3 nucleotides are TGTGCCAGTAGTATAATACCGGGACAGGGGTCCGGGGCCAACGTCCTGACTTTC. Its translation is CASSIIPGQGSGANVLTF.

The chain recombines TRBV3-1 (or the pseudogene TRBV3-2) with TRBJ1-5, with D perhaps matching TRBD1 (5 bases). This CDR3 has 14 amino acids. The V end was cut by 4 bases, the J end by 3 bases, with 10 bases between. Germline CDR1 reads LGHDT; CDR2 reads YNNKEL (reference sequence). CDR3 sequence reads: CASSLGGFNQPQHF. CDR3 DNA sequence: TGTGCCAGCAGCCTGGGGGGTTTCAATCAGCCCCAGCATTTT.